This is a list of T cell receptor beta chains from one sample in a study of blood T cell repertoires in COVID-19. The method was immunoSEQ multiplex PCR; TCRdb's version includes in-frame clones alone and lacks a portion of them. In the table there are approximately 300,000 clones, about nine tenths of which are singletons. Sequencing was done on a sample of PBMCs or T cells enriched from blood (not recorded which). Every receptor here comes from a man aged 25-45 years who had recovered from COVID-19. CDR3s include the opening cysteine and the closing phenylalanine or tryptophan. Each record gives: CDR3 DNA, CDR3 protein, J gene, D gene, V gene, clone size. D genes are given only for firm matches. Size is stated for part of the rows, as once, few or many counts, or as a class when the clone is expanded.

CDR3 DNA: TGCGCCAGCAGTGTAGCGGGAGGTACCAATGAGCAGTTCTTC; CDR3 protein: CASSVAGGTNEQFF; J gene: TRBJ2-1; D gene: TRBD2; V gene: TRBV5-1; clone size: -
CDR3 DNA: TGTGCCAGCAGTTTATACGGTCTGGAGACAGGGGATCCCGGGGAGCTGTTTTTT; CDR3 protein: CASSLYGLETGDPGELFF; J gene: TRBJ2-2; D gene: TRBD1; V gene: TRBV11-3; clone size: -
CDR3 DNA: TGTGCCAGCTCTCCCGGACAGCCCTCCTACGAGCAGTACTTC; CDR3 protein: CASSPGQPSYEQYF; J gene: TRBJ2-7; D gene: -; V gene: TRBV18; clone size: -
CDR3 DNA: TGTGCCAGCAGCTTAGTTGGGACAGCGAGCAATCAGCCCCAGCATTTT; CDR3 protein: CASSLVGTASNQPQHF; J gene: TRBJ1-5; D gene: TRBD1; V gene: TRBV7-2; clone size: -
CDR3 DNA: TGTGCCAGCAGTTGGGACTTCGTCCGCGAGCAGTACTTC; CDR3 protein: CASSWDFVREQYF; J gene: TRBJ2-7; D gene: -; V gene: TRBV6-5; clone size: once
CDR3 DNA: TGTGCCAGCAGAGATAAACTAAACTATGGCTACACCTTC; CDR3 protein: CASRDKLNYGYTF; J gene: TRBJ1-2; D gene: -; V gene: TRBV7-8; clone size: -
CDR3 DNA: TGTGCCAGCAGCTTCATGGGGCGCGGCCACGAGCAGTACTTC; CDR3 protein: CASSFMGRGHEQYF; J gene: TRBJ2-7; D gene: -; V gene: TRBV5-4; clone size: -
CDR3 DNA: TGTGCCTGGAGTATGGGACAGGGGCGGTCTGAAAAACTGTTTTTT; CDR3 protein: CAWSMGQGRSEKLFF; J gene: TRBJ1-4; D gene: TRBD1; V gene: TRBV30; clone size: -
CDR3 DNA: TGCGCCAGCAGCTTGGGGACAGGGGGGTCGGAGGAGACCCAGTACTTC; CDR3 protein: CASSLGTGGSEETQYF; J gene: TRBJ2-5; D gene: TRBD1; V gene: TRBV5-1; clone size: -
CDR3 DNA: TGTGCCAGCAGTTACTCGACAGGGTCGGGGAACGAGCAGTACTTC; CDR3 protein: CASSYSTGSGNEQYF; J gene: TRBJ2-7; D gene: TRBD1; V gene: TRBV6-5; clone size: -
CDR3 DNA: TGTGCCAGCAGCTCATTAGGGACAGTGTCTGGAAACACCATATATTTT; CDR3 protein: CASSSLGTVSGNTIYF; J gene: TRBJ1-3; D gene: TRBD1; V gene: TRBV27; clone size: -
CDR3 DNA: TGCGCCAGCAGCCAAGGCAGGGCCTACGAGCAGTACTTC; CDR3 protein: CASSQGRAYEQYF; J gene: TRBJ2-7; D gene: -; V gene: TRBV4-1; clone size: -
CDR3 DNA: TGTGCCAGCAGTGAAGCGGGGGCTTGGAACACTGAAGCTTTCTTT; CDR3 protein: CASSEAGAWNTEAFF; J gene: TRBJ1-1; D gene: -; V gene: TRBV2; clone size: -
CDR3 DNA: TGTGCCAGCAGCTTAGATGGGAAGGGGATTGAGACCCAGTACTTC; CDR3 protein: CASSLDGKGIETQYF; J gene: TRBJ2-5; D gene: -; V gene: TRBV11-2; clone size: once
CDR3 DNA: TGTGCCATCGGGGGGACGGCGGAGGGCTATGGCTACACCTTC; CDR3 protein: CAIGGTAEGYGYTF; J gene: TRBJ1-2; D gene: -; V gene: TRBV6-5; clone size: -
CDR3 DNA: TGCAGCGTTGCGGACAGGGGCACAGATACGCAGTATTTT; CDR3 protein: CSVADRGTDTQYF; J gene: TRBJ2-3; D gene: TRBD1; V gene: TRBV29-1; clone size: once
CDR3 DNA: TGTGCCAGCAGTATAGGGGGTCGTGGTGGAAACACCATATATTTT; CDR3 protein: CASSIGGRGGNTIYF; J gene: TRBJ1-3; D gene: -; V gene: TRBV9; clone size: -
CDR3 DNA: TGTGCCAGCAGCTTAGAACTATTCGTGGCAGCTTTCTTT; CDR3 protein: CASSLELFVAAFF; J gene: TRBJ1-1; D gene: -; V gene: TRBV7-9; clone size: -
CDR3 DNA: TGTGCCAGTAGGCCCGGGACAGTAAATTACTATGGCTACACCTTC; CDR3 protein: CASRPGTVNYYGYTF; J gene: TRBJ1-2; D gene: TRBD1; V gene: TRBV19; clone size: -
CDR3 DNA: TGTGCCAGCTCACCACCGGGGGGGCGCGATGAGCAGTTCTTC; CDR3 protein: CASSPPGGRDEQFF; J gene: TRBJ2-1; D gene: -; V gene: TRBV18; clone size: -
CDR3 DNA: TGTGCCAGCAGCCAAGAACTGGTAGGCCAGGGGAGTGAAAAACTGTTTTTT; CDR3 protein: CASSQELVGQGSEKLFF; J gene: TRBJ1-4; D gene: -; V gene: TRBV4-2; clone size: -
CDR3 DNA: TGCGCCAGCAGCCAAGAATTGGCAGCACGGAGCTATGGCTACACCTTC; CDR3 protein: CASSQELAARSYGYTF; J gene: TRBJ1-2; D gene: -; V gene: TRBV4-1; clone size: -
CDR3 DNA: TGTGCCACCAGCAGAGATGTAGCAGGGGGAGGAGATGGCTACACCTTC; CDR3 protein: CATSRDVAGGGDGYTF; J gene: TRBJ1-2; D gene: TRBD1; V gene: TRBV15; clone size: -
CDR3 DNA: TGCGCCAGCAGCCAAGTGACTAGGAATATCTACGAGCAGTACTTC; CDR3 protein: CASSQVTRNIYEQYF; J gene: TRBJ2-7; D gene: -; V gene: TRBV4-1; clone size: -
CDR3 DNA: TGCGCCAGCAGCTTGGGTCGTGCAGGGGGTTACTCTGGGGCCAACGTCCTGACTTTC; CDR3 protein: CASSLGRAGGYSGANVLTF; J gene: TRBJ2-6; D gene: TRBD1; V gene: TRBV5-1; clone size: -
CDR3 DNA: TGTGCCAGCATCCTCACCGGGACAGGGAATGAAAAACTGTTTTTT; CDR3 protein: CASILTGTGNEKLFF; J gene: TRBJ1-4; D gene: TRBD1; V gene: TRBV2; clone size: -
CDR3 DNA: TGTGCCAGCAGCAAAAAAAGGGGCGAAAGCTATAGCAATCAGCCCCAGCATTTT; CDR3 protein: CASSKKRGESYSNQPQHF; J gene: TRBJ1-5; D gene: -; V gene: TRBV21-1; clone size: -
CDR3 DNA: TGTGCCAGCAGCTTACTGGGACTAGGAGACAATGAGCAGTTCTTC; CDR3 protein: CASSLLGLGDNEQFF; J gene: TRBJ2-1; D gene: -; V gene: TRBV21-1; clone size: once
CDR3 DNA: TGTGCCAGTAGTATACCGGACAGAGTTAACTATGGCTACACCTTC; CDR3 protein: CASSIPDRVNYGYTF; J gene: TRBJ1-2; D gene: -; V gene: TRBV19; clone size: -
CDR3 DNA: TGTGCCAGCAGTTACCCGTACACCGGGGAGCTGTTTTTT; CDR3 protein: CASSYPYTGELFF; J gene: TRBJ2-2; D gene: -; V gene: TRBV6-5; clone size: few
CDR3 DNA: TGTGCCAGCGGCGGGGTTAGGTATGGCTACACCTTC; CDR3 protein: CASGGVRYGYTF; J gene: TRBJ1-2; D gene: -; V gene: TRBV28; clone size: -
CDR3 DNA: TGTGCCAGCAGCTACACCGCGGGAGTCTCCTACGAGCAGTACTTC; CDR3 protein: CASSYTAGVSYEQYF; J gene: TRBJ2-7; D gene: TRBD2; V gene: TRBV11-2; clone size: -
CDR3 DNA: TGTGCCAGCAGCCCCGAGGGGGGGGACTATGGCTACACCTTC; CDR3 protein: CASSPEGGDYGYTF; J gene: TRBJ1-2; D gene: -; V gene: TRBV7-9; clone size: -
CDR3 DNA: TGTGCCAGCAGCCTAGGGGACAGAAACTATGGCTACACCTTC; CDR3 protein: CASSLGDRNYGYTF; J gene: TRBJ1-2; D gene: TRBD1; V gene: TRBV11-3; clone size: -
CDR3 DNA: TGTGCCAGCATGAAGACTAGCGGGGGGGGTTGGCATGAGCAGTTCTTC; CDR3 protein: CASMKTSGGGWHEQFF; J gene: TRBJ2-1; D gene: TRBD2; V gene: TRBV11-3; clone size: -
CDR3 DNA: TGCGCCAGCAGCGCGGGGGACACCTTCTACGAGCAGTACTTC; CDR3 protein: CASSAGDTFYEQYF; J gene: TRBJ2-7; D gene: -; V gene: TRBV5-1; clone size: -
CDR3 DNA: TGTGCCAGCTCACCACCGGCCGGGTCCTACGAGCAGTACTTC; CDR3 protein: CASSPPAGSYEQYF; J gene: TRBJ2-7; D gene: -; V gene: TRBV18; clone size: -
CDR3 DNA: TGTGCCAGCAGTCGGAGAAGTAATGAAAAACTGTTTTTT; CDR3 protein: CASSRRSNEKLFF; J gene: TRBJ1-4; D gene: -; V gene: TRBV27; clone size: -
CDR3 DNA: TGTGCCAGCACCGGACATGGATTGGACACAGATACGCAGTATTTT; CDR3 protein: CASTGHGLDTDTQYF; J gene: TRBJ2-3; D gene: -; V gene: TRBV2; clone size: -
CDR3 DNA: TGTGCCAGCAGCTTGTCAAATCCCTACGAGCAGTACTTC; CDR3 protein: CASSLSNPYEQYF; J gene: TRBJ2-7; D gene: -; V gene: TRBV5-6; clone size: -
CDR3 DNA: TGTGCCAGCAGGGCGAAAGGGGGCCGTAACACTGAAGCTTTCTTT; CDR3 protein: CASRAKGGRNTEAFF; J gene: TRBJ1-1; D gene: TRBD1; V gene: TRBV2; clone size: -
CDR3 DNA: TGTGCCATCAGTGAGCGGGGGGGATCGAACACTGAAGCTTTCTTT; CDR3 protein: CAISERGGSNTEAFF; J gene: TRBJ1-1; D gene: -; V gene: TRBV10-3; clone size: -